The 7 T cell receptor beta chains below come from one sample, sequenced in a study of blood T cell repertoires in COVID-19. The repertoire was sequenced with immunoSEQ multiplex PCR; TCRdb's copy has only in-frame clones and lacks some. In the table there are roughly 300,000 clones, 70% to 90% of which are singletons. The specimen sequenced was PBMCs or T cells enriched from blood (not recorded which). The source is a woman aged 30 to 39 who had recovered from COVID-19.

The V gene is TRBV6-2 or TRBV6-3, the J gene TRBJ1-5; D remains unclear. The V gene lost 5 bases and the J gene lost 0 bases, with 11 bases spanning the gap. Germline CDR1 is MNHEY and CDR2 is SVGEGT. The length of the CDR3 is 15 residues. The CDR3 sequence: CASSRAGDSNQPQHF. CDR3 DNA sequence: TGTGCCAGCAGTAGGGCCGGGGATAGCAATCAGCCCCAGCATTTT.

Only a few counts were recorded for this clone. The chain combines TRBV5-6 with TRBJ1-5; a weak D match, TRBD1 (5 bases). CDR1 and CDR2 (germline): SGHDT, YYEEEE. The CDR3 is made up of 14 amino acids. Trimming stripped 0 bases from V and 3 bases from J, with 7 bases between. The CDR3 DNA reads as TGTGCCAGCAGCTTGGGACAGTACAATCAGCCCCAGCATTTT. Its translation is CASSLGQYNQPQHF.

The chain has TRBV28 and TRBJ1-5, with 8 bases that match TRBD1. J was trimmed by 3 bases and V by 6 bases; bases with no gene match: 4. Germline assignment: CDR1 MDHEN and CDR2 SYDVKM. The CDR3 runs 14 residues. The chain's CDR3 is CASRKTGANQPQHF. The CDR3, as DNA: TGTGCCAGCAGAAAGACAGGGGCCAATCAGCCCCAGCATTTT. Together with reference TRBV28 and TRBJ1-5, the CDR3 gives the full variable domain: DVKVTQSSRYLVKRTGEKVFLECVQDMDHENMFWYRQDPGLGLRLIYFSYDVKMKEKGDIPEGYSVSREKKERFSLILESASTNQTSMYLCASRKTGANQPQHFGDGTRLSIL.

CDR3 in amino acids: CASSPPRGPQHF. The CDR3 nucleotides are TGTGCCAGTAGTCCCCCCAGGGGGCCCCAGCATTTT. The J gene is TRBJ1-5, the V gene TRBV19; a weak D match, TRBD1 (6 bases). The V gene's germline CDR1 is LNHDA and CDR2 SQIVND (reference sequence). CDR3 length: 12 amino acids. With 5 bases removed from V and 9 bases from J, the gap between germline ends came to 11 bases.

V gene TRBV25-1 combines with J gene TRBJ2-5; 9 bases fit TRBD1. Looked up from germline, CDR1 is MGHDK and CDR2 is SYGVNS. The length of the CDR3 is 17 residues. With V trimmed by 1 base and J by 5 bases, 11 bases remained unmatched. CDR3 DNA: TGTGCCAGCAGTGAATTGGTGGGGACAGGGCTTGGGGAGACCCAGTACTTC. Residues: CASSELVGTGLGETQYF.

The V gene is TRBV7-2, the J gene TRBJ1-1, with D perhaps matching TRBD1 (5 bases). Germline V gene sequence: CDR1 SGHTA, CDR2 FQGNSA. Trimming shortened V by 1 base and J by 8 bases, and 17 bases separated the two germline ends. The CDR3 extends over 15 amino acids. The CDR3 DNA sequence: TGTGCCAGCAGCTTAGATCGTGTTGGGCAGGGCGAAGCTTTCTTT. This sequence encodes CASSLDRVGQGEAFF.

The chain has TRBV13 and TRBJ1-6, with D possibly TRBD1 on 5 matching bases. From germline, CDR1 is PRHDT and CDR2 FYEKMQ (reference sequence). Trimming took 3 bases from V and 13 from J, leaving 19 bases between them. CDR3 length: 15 residues. The CDR3 loop reads CASSFSGVGGVPLHF. The CDR3 bases are TGTGCCAGCAGCTTTTCGGGCGTGGGAGGGGTGCCCCTCCACTTT.